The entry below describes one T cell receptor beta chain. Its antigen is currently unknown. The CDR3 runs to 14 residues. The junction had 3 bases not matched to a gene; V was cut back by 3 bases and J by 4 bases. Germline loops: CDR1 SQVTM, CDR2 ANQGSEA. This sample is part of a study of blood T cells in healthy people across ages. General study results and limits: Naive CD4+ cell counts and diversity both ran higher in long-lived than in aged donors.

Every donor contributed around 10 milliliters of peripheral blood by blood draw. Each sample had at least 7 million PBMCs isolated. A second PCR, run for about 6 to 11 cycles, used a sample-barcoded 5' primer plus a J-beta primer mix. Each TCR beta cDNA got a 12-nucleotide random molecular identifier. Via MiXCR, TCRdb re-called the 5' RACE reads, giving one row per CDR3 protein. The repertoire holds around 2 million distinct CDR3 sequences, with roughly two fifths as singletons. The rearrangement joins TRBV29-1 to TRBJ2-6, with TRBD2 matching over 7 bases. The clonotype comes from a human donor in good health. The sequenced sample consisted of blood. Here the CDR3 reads CSVEAGDGANVLTF. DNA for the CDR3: TGCAGCGTTGAGGCGGGGGACGGGGCCAACGTCCTGACTTTC.